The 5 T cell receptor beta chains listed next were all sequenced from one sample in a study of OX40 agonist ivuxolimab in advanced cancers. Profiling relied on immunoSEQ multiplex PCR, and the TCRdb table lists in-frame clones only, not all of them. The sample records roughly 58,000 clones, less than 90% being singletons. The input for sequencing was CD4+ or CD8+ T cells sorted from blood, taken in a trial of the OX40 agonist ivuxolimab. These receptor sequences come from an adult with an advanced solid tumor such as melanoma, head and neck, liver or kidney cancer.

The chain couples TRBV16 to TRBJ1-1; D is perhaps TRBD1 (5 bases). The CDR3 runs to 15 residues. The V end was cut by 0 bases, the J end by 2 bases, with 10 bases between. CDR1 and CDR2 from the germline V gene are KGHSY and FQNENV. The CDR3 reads CASSQSRGTNTEAFF. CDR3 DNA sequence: TGTGCCAGCAGCCAATCCCGCGGGACTAACACTGAAGCTTTCTTT.

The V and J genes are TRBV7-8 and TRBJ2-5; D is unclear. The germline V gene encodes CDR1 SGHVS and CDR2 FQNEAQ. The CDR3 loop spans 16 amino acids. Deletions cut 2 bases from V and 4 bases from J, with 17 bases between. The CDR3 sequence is CASSLRFEAFPETQYF. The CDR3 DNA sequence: TGTGCCAGCAGCTTAAGGTTTGAGGCCTTCCCAGAGACCCAGTACTTC.

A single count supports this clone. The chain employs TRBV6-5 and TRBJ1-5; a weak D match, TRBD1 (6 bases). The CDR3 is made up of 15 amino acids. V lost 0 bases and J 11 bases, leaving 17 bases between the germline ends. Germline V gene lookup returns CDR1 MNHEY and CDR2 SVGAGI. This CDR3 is CASSYSGQSAVAQHF. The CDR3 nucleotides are TGTGCCAGCAGTTACTCTGGACAGTCGGCCGTCGCCCAGCATTTT.

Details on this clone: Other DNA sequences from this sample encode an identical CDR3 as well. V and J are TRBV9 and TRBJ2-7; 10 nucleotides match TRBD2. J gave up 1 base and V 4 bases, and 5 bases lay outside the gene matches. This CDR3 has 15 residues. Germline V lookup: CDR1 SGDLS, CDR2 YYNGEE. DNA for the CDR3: TGTGCCAGCAGCAACCCGGGACTAGCGTCCTACGAGCAGTACTTC. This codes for CASSNPGLASYEQYF.

The CDR3 region has the DNA TGTGCCTGGCCAGTGGGCCAGGACATAAACACTGAAGCTTTCTTT. Translation gives CAWPVGQDINTEAFF. This sequence joins TRBV30 and TRBJ1-1; D is possibly TRBD1 (5 bases). There are 15 residues in the CDR3. Germline assignment: CDR1 GTSNPN and CDR2 SVGIG (reference sequence). Trimming took 5 bases from V and 2 from J, leaving 18 bases between them.